A selection of T cell receptor beta chains follows, all from one sample in a study of molecular identifiers for immune sequencing clone quantification. Each CDR3 protein is one row after TCRdb ran MiXCR on the PCR reads. The data hold 62,000 or so distinct CDR3 sequences, with 15% to 20% observed a single time. The specimen was naive CD8+ T cells from blood, with Jurkat cell RNA spiked in. The receptors were sampled from a human donor in good health. Some libraries in this study had Jurkat cell RNA spiked in. CDR3s include the opening cysteine and the closing phenylalanine or tryptophan. A D gene is named only where the DNA matches it firmly. The size entry is marked missing in some rows and otherwise reads once, few, many or a size class.

j_call: TRBJ2-1; clone_size: few; v_call: TRBV7-9; d_call: TRBD2; cdr3_length: 16; cdr3_aa: CASSPPVAGGHNEQFF; cdr3_nt: TGTGCCAGCAGCCCCCCGGTTGCGGGAGGGCACAATGAGCAGTTCTTC
j_call: TRBJ2-1; clone_size: few; v_call: TRBV29-1; d_call: TRBD2; cdr3_length: 18; cdr3_aa: CSVEDKGAGGPAYNEQFF; cdr3_nt: TGCAGCGTTGAAGATAAGGGAGCGGGAGGGCCGGCCTACAATGAGCAGTTCTTC
j_call: TRBJ1-1; clone_size: -; v_call: TRBV2; d_call: -; cdr3_length: 13; cdr3_aa: CASINGLNTEAFF; cdr3_nt: TGTGCCAGCATCAACGGGCTGAACACTGAAGCTTTCTTT
j_call: TRBJ2-1; clone_size: many; v_call: TRBV27; d_call: -; cdr3_length: 14; cdr3_aa: CASSSLVIGSEQFF; cdr3_nt: TGTGCCAGCAGTTCCCTGGTGATTGGTTCCGAGCAGTTCTTC
j_call: TRBJ2-7; clone_size: many; v_call: TRBV7-3; d_call: TRBD1; cdr3_length: 14; cdr3_aa: CASSSTGNGYEQYF; cdr3_nt: TGTGCCAGCAGTTCGACAGGGAATGGTTACGAGCAGTACTTC
j_call: TRBJ2-2; clone_size: -; v_call: TRBV12-5; d_call: -; cdr3_length: 13; cdr3_aa: CASGLVNGGELFF; cdr3_nt: TGTGCTAGTGGTTTGGTAAATGGCGGGGAGCTGTTTTTT
j_call: TRBJ2-7; clone_size: -; v_call: TRBV11-2; d_call: -; cdr3_length: 15; cdr3_aa: CASSQGGGLGYERYF; cdr3_nt: TGTGCCAGCAGCCAAGGGGGAGGCTTGGGCTACGAGCGGTACTTC
j_call: TRBJ2-1; clone_size: many; v_call: TRBV27; d_call: -; cdr3_length: 16; cdr3_aa: CASSVPGPISYNEQFF; cdr3_nt: TGTGCCAGCAGTGTCCCCGGGCCAATCAGTTACAATGAGCAGTTCTTC
j_call: TRBJ2-2; clone_size: many; v_call: TRBV4-1; d_call: -; cdr3_length: 15; cdr3_aa: CASSHSGLDTGELFF; cdr3_nt: TGCGCCAGCAGCCATTCAGGGTTGGACACCGGGGAGCTGTTTTTT
j_call: TRBJ2-7; clone_size: many; v_call: TRBV4-2; d_call: -; cdr3_length: 13; cdr3_aa: CASSQDLQSEQYF; cdr3_nt: TGTGCCAGCAGCCAAGATCTCCAGAGCGAGCAGTACTTC
j_call: TRBJ2-1; clone_size: few; v_call: TRBV4-3; d_call: TRBD2; cdr3_length: 16; cdr3_aa: CASSQAGTSGTNEQFF; cdr3_nt: TGCGCCAGCAGCCAAGCGGGGACTAGCGGGACGAATGAGCAGTTCTTC
j_call: TRBJ1-3; clone_size: many; v_call: TRBV27; d_call: TRBD1; cdr3_length: 16; cdr3_aa: CASSPSLGTGLYTIYF; cdr3_nt: TGTGCCAGCAGTCCTAGCCTGGGGACAGGGCTTTACACCATATATTTT
j_call: TRBJ2-5; clone_size: few; v_call: TRBV5-5; d_call: TRBD1; cdr3_length: 13; cdr3_aa: CASEGGRWETQYF; cdr3_nt: TGTGCCAGCGAAGGGGGCCGGTGGGAGACCCAGTATTTC
j_call: TRBJ2-7; clone_size: -; v_call: TRBV20-1; d_call: -; cdr3_length: 14; cdr3_aa: CSAVEQGASYEQYF; cdr3_nt: TGCAGTGCAGTGGAGCAGGGAGCGTCCTACGAGCAGTACTTC
j_call: TRBJ2-3; clone_size: many; v_call: TRBV29-1; d_call: TRBD2; cdr3_length: 17; cdr3_aa: CSVEDWSASGRSDTQYF; cdr3_nt: TGCAGCGTTGAAGATTGGTCAGCTAGCGGGAGATCGGATACGCAGTATTTT
j_call: TRBJ1-5; clone_size: few; v_call: TRBV21-1; d_call: -; cdr3_length: 16; cdr3_aa: CASSKFSALSNQPQHF; cdr3_nt: TGTGCCAGCAGCAAATTTTCGGCCCTTAGCAATCAGCCCCAGCATTTT
j_call: TRBJ2-3; clone_size: -; v_call: TRBV20-1; d_call: -; cdr3_length: 15; cdr3_aa: CSARGLGESTDTQYF; cdr3_nt: TGCAGTGCTAGAGGACTAGGGGAGAGCACAGATACGCAGTATTTT
j_call: TRBJ2-1; clone_size: many; v_call: TRBV9; d_call: -; cdr3_length: 13; cdr3_aa: CASSVSDGPSIFF; cdr3_nt: TGTGCCAGCAGCGTATCCGACGGCCCGAGCATTTTCTTC
j_call: TRBJ2-7; clone_size: many; v_call: TRBV27; d_call: -; cdr3_length: 16; cdr3_aa: CASSLSALKNAYEQYF; cdr3_nt: TGTGCCAGCAGTTTATCGGCCCTCAAAAATGCCTACGAGCAGTACTTC
j_call: TRBJ2-3; clone_size: many; v_call: TRBV29-1; d_call: -; cdr3_length: 14; cdr3_aa: CSVLLGAFTDTQYF; cdr3_nt: TGCAGCGTTCTCTTAGGGGCATTCACAGATACGCAGTATTTT
j_call: TRBJ1-2; clone_size: many; v_call: TRBV27; d_call: -; cdr3_length: 13; cdr3_aa: CASSFQGSYGYTF; cdr3_nt: TGTGCCAGCAGTTTTCAGGGGTCCTATGGCTACACCTTC
j_call: TRBJ2-7; clone_size: many; v_call: TRBV28; d_call: -; cdr3_length: 14; cdr3_aa: CASSLDRGTYEQYF; cdr3_nt: TGTGCCAGCAGTCTGGACAGAGGCACCTACGAGCAGTACTTC
j_call: TRBJ2-7; clone_size: many; v_call: TRBV12-3/TRBV12-4; d_call: TRBD2; cdr3_length: 14; cdr3_aa: CASSFASGRDEQYF; cdr3_nt: TGTGCCAGCAGTTTCGCTAGCGGGAGAGACGAGCAGTACTTC
j_call: TRBJ1-1; clone_size: many; v_call: TRBV4-1; d_call: -; cdr3_length: 15; cdr3_aa: CASSQDAGRGTEAFF; cdr3_nt: TGCGCCAGCAGCCAAGATGCCGGGAGGGGGACTGAAGCTTTCTTT
j_call: TRBJ2-2; clone_size: many; v_call: TRBV12-3/TRBV12-4; d_call: -; cdr3_length: 16; cdr3_aa: CASSSVAESLTGELFF; cdr3_nt: TGTGCCAGCAGTTCCGTAGCGGAAAGCCTCACCGGGGAGCTGTTTTTT
j_call: TRBJ2-1; clone_size: many; v_call: TRBV5-1; d_call: TRBD2; cdr3_length: 15; cdr3_aa: CASSMTSGSFNEQFF; cdr3_nt: TGCGCCAGCAGCATGACTAGCGGGAGTTTTAATGAGCAGTTCTTC
j_call: TRBJ2-1; clone_size: few; v_call: TRBV5-5; d_call: -; cdr3_length: 15; cdr3_aa: CASSLISPSYNEQFF; cdr3_nt: TGTGCCAGCAGCTTAATCTCCCCATCCTACAATGAGCAGTTCTTC
j_call: TRBJ1-1; clone_size: many; v_call: TRBV20-1; d_call: TRBD1; cdr3_length: 15; cdr3_aa: CSAEGRDRGYLEAFF; cdr3_nt: TGCAGTGCTGAGGGTCGGGACAGGGGTTATCTTGAAGCTTTCTTT
j_call: TRBJ2-1; clone_size: many; v_call: TRBV7-2; d_call: -; cdr3_length: 12; cdr3_aa: CASNGPNNEQFF; cdr3_nt: TGTGCCAGTAACGGGCCAAACAATGAGCAGTTCTTC
j_call: TRBJ2-5; clone_size: -; v_call: TRBV11-2; d_call: -; cdr3_length: 15; cdr3_aa: CAGSLEVGHPETQYF; cdr3_nt: TGTGCCGGCAGCTTAGAGGTTGGCCATCCAGAGACCCAGTACTTC
j_call: TRBJ1-4; clone_size: few; v_call: TRBV9; d_call: -; cdr3_length: 13; cdr3_aa: CASSSPLNEKLFF; cdr3_nt: TGTGCCAGCAGCTCACCCCTAAATGAAAAACTGTTTTTT
j_call: TRBJ2-3; clone_size: many; v_call: TRBV11-2; d_call: -; cdr3_length: 14; cdr3_aa: CASSFPQKVFTQYF; cdr3_nt: TGTGCCAGCAGCTTTCCCCAGAAGGTTTTCACGCAGTATTTT
j_call: TRBJ2-1; clone_size: -; v_call: TRBV6-1; d_call: TRBD2; cdr3_length: 15; cdr3_aa: CASRFLAGGNNEQFF; cdr3_nt: TGTGCCAGCAGGTTTCTAGCGGGAGGGAACAATGAGCAGTTCTTC
j_call: TRBJ2-1; clone_size: few; v_call: TRBV7-6; d_call: -; cdr3_length: 14; cdr3_aa: CASSSRLEDHEQFF; cdr3_nt: TGTGCCAGCAGCAGCAGACTAGAAGACCATGAGCAGTTCTTC
j_call: TRBJ1-5; clone_size: -; v_call: TRBV27; d_call: -; cdr3_length: 13; cdr3_aa: CASSRAGNQPQHF; cdr3_nt: TGCGCCAGCAGTCGGGCAGGGAATCAGCCCCAGCATTTT
j_call: TRBJ1-4; clone_size: -; v_call: TRBV6-6; d_call: -; cdr3_length: 13; cdr3_aa: CASRLQIGRGGVF; cdr3_nt: TGTGCCAGCCGTTTGCAGATAGGGAGGGGGGGGGTTTTT
j_call: TRBJ2-7; clone_size: many; v_call: TRBV4-1; d_call: TRBD1; cdr3_length: 16; cdr3_aa: CASSQDHGTGIYEQYF; cdr3_nt: TGCGCCAGCAGCCAAGATCATGGGACAGGGATCTACGAGCAGTACTTC
j_call: TRBJ2-7; clone_size: many; v_call: TRBV20-1; d_call: TRBD1; cdr3_length: 17; cdr3_aa: CSARIPRTGVESYEQYF; cdr3_nt: TGCAGTGCTAGAATTCCTCGGACAGGGGTAGAGTCCTACGAGCAGTACTTC